This T cell receptor beta chain was recovered during a study of cytomegalovirus exposure and HLA in healthy donors. The CDR3 is 16 amino acids. Germline CDR1 GTSNPN, CDR2 SVGIG (reference sequence). V lost 1 base to trimming and J lost 2 bases; unmatched junction nucleotides: 10. Primers for the PCR totalled 60 Vbeta and 13 Jbeta. Sequencing used immunoSEQ multiplex PCR; TCRdb keeps in-frame clones, though not all of them. The sample has under 200,000 clones, roughly 80% seen once. This chain links TRBV30 with TRBJ2-5, with 7 bases that match TRBD2. Sequencing was done on a sample of PBMCs. This sequence originates from a human donor in good health. The CDR3 loop is CAWSGSGGVAQETQYF. CDR3 sequence (DNA): TGTGCCTGGAGTGGAAGTGGGGGGGTAGCACAAGAGACCCAGTACTTC.